The sequence of this T cell receptor beta chain was determined in a study of a mutant IDH1 vaccine in newly diagnosed glioma. Turning to the study itself: Patients arrived already treated with radiotherapy, temozolomide, or both, most having had both.

Study conclusions and caveats: No link was apparently found between pseudoprogression and changes in top peripheral T cell clonotypes.

In regard to this clone: Its matching antigen is unknown.

Documented time point: baseline, week 1 (first vaccination visit). The treatment was: pre-vaccination baseline after standard-of-care therapy. Donors had new IDH1-mutant astrocytomas of WHO grade 3 or 4 (ATRX-lost). Trimming shortened V by 0 bases and J by 5 bases, and 17 bases separated the two germline ends. This CDR3 has 17 residues. Germline loops: CDR1 LGHNA, CDR2 YNFKEQ. Here immunoSEQ multiplex PCR was the method, and the copy in TCRdb shows in-frame clones only, minus some. The sample includes about 32,000 clones, approximately 80% of them seen just once. The TCR originated in a man in his thirties or forties with glioma. This specimen consisted of PBMCs, obtained from a glioma patient treated with radiotherapy, temozolomide or both. The chain recombines TRBV4-2 with TRBJ1-3, with D unclear. The CDR3 is CASSQEKVTGLRNTIYF. CDR3 DNA sequence: TGTGCCAGCAGCCAAGAAAAGGTTACCGGACTGAGAAACACCATATATTTT.